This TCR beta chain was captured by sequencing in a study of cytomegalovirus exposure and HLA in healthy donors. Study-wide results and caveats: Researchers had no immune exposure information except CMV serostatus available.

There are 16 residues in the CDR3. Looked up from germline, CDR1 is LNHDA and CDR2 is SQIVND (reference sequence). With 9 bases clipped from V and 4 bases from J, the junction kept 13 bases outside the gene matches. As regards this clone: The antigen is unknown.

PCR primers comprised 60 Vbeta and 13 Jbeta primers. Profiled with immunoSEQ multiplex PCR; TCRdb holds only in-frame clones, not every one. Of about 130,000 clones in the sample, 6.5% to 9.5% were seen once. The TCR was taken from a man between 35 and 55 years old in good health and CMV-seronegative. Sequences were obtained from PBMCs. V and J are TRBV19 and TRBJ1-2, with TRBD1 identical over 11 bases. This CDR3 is CASRFRTGGTGYGYTF. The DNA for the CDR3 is TGTGCCAGCCGCTTTCGGACAGGGGGCACGGGCTATGGCTACACCTTC.